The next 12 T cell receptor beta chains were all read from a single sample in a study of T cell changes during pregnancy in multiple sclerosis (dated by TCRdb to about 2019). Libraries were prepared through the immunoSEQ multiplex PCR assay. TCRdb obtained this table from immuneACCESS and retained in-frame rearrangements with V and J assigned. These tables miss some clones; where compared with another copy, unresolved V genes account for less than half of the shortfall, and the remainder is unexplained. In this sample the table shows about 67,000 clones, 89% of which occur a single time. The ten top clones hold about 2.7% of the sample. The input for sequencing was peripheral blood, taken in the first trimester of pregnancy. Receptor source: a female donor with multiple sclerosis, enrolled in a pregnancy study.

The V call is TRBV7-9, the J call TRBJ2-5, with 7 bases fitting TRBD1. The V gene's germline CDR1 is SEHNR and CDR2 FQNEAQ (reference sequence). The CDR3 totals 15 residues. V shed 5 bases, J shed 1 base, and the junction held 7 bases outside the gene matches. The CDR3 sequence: CASSGPWTGQETQYF. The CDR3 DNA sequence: TGTGCCAGCAGCGGCCCCTGGACAGGCCAAGAGACCCAGTACTTC.

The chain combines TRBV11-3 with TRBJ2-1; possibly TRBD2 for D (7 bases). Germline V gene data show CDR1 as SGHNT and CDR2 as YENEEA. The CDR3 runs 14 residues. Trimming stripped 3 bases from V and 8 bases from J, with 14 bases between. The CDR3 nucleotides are TGTGCCAGCAGCTTCGGCGGGGGCTCGGATGAGCAGTTCTTC. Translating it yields CASSFGGGSDEQFF.

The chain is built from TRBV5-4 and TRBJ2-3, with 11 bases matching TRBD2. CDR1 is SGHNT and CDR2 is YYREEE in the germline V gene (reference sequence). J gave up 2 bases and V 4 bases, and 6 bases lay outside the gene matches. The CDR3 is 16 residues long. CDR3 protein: CASSPLAGGATDTQYF. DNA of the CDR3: TGTGCCAGCAGCCCGCTAGCGGGGGGCGCCACAGATACGCAGTATTTT. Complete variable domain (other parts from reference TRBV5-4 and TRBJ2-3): ETGVTQSPTHLIKTRGQQVTLRCSSQSGHNTVSWYQQALGQGPQFIFQYYREEENGRGNFPPRFSGLQFPNYSSELNVNALELDDSALYLCASSPLAGGATDTQYFGPGTRLTVL.

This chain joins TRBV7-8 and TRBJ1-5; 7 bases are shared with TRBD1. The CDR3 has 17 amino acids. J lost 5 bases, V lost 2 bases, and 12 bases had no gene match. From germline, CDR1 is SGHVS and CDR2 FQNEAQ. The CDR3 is CASSLRSPRDRDQPQHF. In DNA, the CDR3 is TGTGCCAGCAGCTTAAGGAGTCCCCGGGACAGAGATCAGCCCCAGCATTTT.

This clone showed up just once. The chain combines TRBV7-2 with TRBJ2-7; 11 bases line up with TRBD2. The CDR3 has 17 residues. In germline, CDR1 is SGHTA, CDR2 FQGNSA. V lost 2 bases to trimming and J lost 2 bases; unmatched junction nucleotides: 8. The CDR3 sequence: CASSLYLAGGLAYEQYF. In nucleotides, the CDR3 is TGTGCCAGCAGCTTATATCTAGCGGGGGGCCTTGCCTACGAGCAGTACTTC.

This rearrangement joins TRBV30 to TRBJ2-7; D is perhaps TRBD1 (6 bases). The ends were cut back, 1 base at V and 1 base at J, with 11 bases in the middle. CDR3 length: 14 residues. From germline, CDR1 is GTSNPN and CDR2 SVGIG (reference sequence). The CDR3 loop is CAWSEQGDSYEQYF. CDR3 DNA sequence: TGTGCCTGGAGTGAACAGGGTGATTCCTACGAGCAGTACTTC.

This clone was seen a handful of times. In DNA form, the CDR3 reads TGTGCCAGCAGGGGGTTGACAGGGACCACAGATACGCAGTATTTT. This gives the protein CASRGLTGTTDTQYF. This chain connects TRBV6-1 to TRBJ2-3; 7 nucleotides align to TRBD1. The CDR3 sequence is 15 residues long. After removal of 6 bases from V and 2 bases from J, the junction contained 8 bases not matched to a gene. The germline V gene encodes CDR1 MNHNS and CDR2 SASEGT.

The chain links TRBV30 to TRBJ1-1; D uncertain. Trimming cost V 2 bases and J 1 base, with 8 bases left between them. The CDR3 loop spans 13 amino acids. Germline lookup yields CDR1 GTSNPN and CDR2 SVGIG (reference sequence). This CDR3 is CAWSRRENTEAFF. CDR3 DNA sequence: TGTGCCTGGAGTAGGAGAGAGAACACTGAAGCTTTCTTT.

The CDR3 is CASSAKPESYNEQFF. Here the CDR3 DNA reads TGTGCCAGCAGTGCAAAGCCGGAGTCTTACAATGAGCAGTTCTTC. The chain recombines TRBV6-4 with TRBJ2-1, with no clear D. Trimming took off 4 bases at V and 4 bases at J, with 14 bases between the two ends. CDR1 MRHNA and CDR2 SNTAGT come from the germline V gene. There are 15 residues in the CDR3.

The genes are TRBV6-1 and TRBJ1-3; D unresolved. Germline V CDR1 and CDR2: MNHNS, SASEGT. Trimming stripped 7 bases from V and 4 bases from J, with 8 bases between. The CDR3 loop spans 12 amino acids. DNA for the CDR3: TGTGCCAGCACCCTAAACGGAAACACCATATATTTT. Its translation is CASTLNGNTIYF.

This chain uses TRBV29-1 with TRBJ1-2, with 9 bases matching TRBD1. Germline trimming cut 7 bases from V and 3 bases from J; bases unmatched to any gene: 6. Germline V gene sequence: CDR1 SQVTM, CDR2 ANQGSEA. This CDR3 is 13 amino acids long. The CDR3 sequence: CSGGTGWDYGYTF. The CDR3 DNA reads TGCAGCGGGGGGACAGGGTGGGACTATGGCTACACCTTC. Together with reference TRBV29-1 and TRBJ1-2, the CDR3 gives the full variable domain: SAVISQKPSRDICQRGTSLTIQCQVDSQVTMMFWYRQQPGQSLTLIATANQGSEATYESGFVIDKFPISRPNLTFSTLTVSNMSPEDSSIYLCSGGTGWDYGYTFGSGTRLTVV.

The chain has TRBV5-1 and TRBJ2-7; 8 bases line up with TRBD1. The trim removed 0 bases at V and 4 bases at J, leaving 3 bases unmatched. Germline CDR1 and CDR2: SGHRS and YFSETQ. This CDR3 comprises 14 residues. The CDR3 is CASSLAQGAYEQYF. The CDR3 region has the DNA TGCGCCAGCAGCTTGGCCCAGGGGGCTTACGAGCAGTACTTC.